Listed below are T cell receptor beta chains from one sample, sequenced in a study of T cell responses to AZD1222 COVID-19 vaccine. The table came from immunoSEQ multiplex PCR; TCRdb's copy has only in-frame clones and leaves some out. This table has about 120,000 clones, around 90% appearing once. The starting material was peripheral blood, obtained on day 0 of AZD1222 vaccination. These receptors came from an adult in good health. Both conserved end residues are part of each CDR3. D genes are given only for firm matches. The size of a clone is reported for some rows only, either as once, few or many, or as a class for expanded clones.

>TRBJ2-5|NA|TRBV7-8|NA
CASSPTPLALQETQYF
TGTGCCAGCAGCCCCACCCCGCTAGCGCTACAAGAGACCCAGTACTTC
>TRBJ2-7|NA|TRBV7-9|NA
CASSLVPVNYEQYF
TGTGCCAGCAGCTTAGTTCCAGTAAATTACGAGCAGTACTTC
>TRBJ2-7|TRBD1|TRBV27|NA
CASSLVGTGLDEQYF
TGTGCCAGCAGTTTAGTTGGGACAGGGCTCGACGAGCAGTACTTC
>TRBJ1-6|TRBD1|TRBV2|NA
CASSEIGQGYSPLHF
TGTGCCAGCAGTGAAATCGGACAGGGATATTCACCCCTCCACTTT
>TRBJ2-2|NA|TRBV10-2|NA
CASIRSTNTGELFF
TGCGCCAGCATTCGTTCTACCAACACCGGGGAGCTGTTTTTT
>TRBJ1-2|NA|TRBV10-3|NA
CAISAGIGWYGYTF
TGTGCCATCAGTGCCGGGATTGGATGGTATGGCTACACCTTC
>TRBJ2-3|TRBD2|TRBV29-1|NA
CSAEGGRGADTQYF
TGCAGCGCCGAGGGCGGGAGGGGTGCAGATACGCAGTATTTT
>TRBJ1-2|NA|TRBV2|NA
CASSDAGGYTF
TGTGCCAGCAGTGATGCGGGGGGCTACACCTTC
>TRBJ1-3|NA|TRBV28|NA
CASSVGHLSGNTIYF
TGTGCCAGCAGTGTCGGACATCTCTCTGGAAACACCATATATTTT
>TRBJ1-2|NA|TRBV28|NA
CASTRGGTYGYTF
TGTGCCAGCACCCGAGGGGGGACCTATGGCTACACCTTC
>TRBJ2-7|NA|TRBV27|once
CASRFGASSYEQYF
TGTGCCAGCCGCTTTGGGGCCAGCTCCTACGAGCAGTACTTC
>TRBJ2-5|TRBD1|TRBV12-3/TRBV12-4|NA
CASRTGEQETQYF
TGTGCCAGCAGGACAGGGGAGCAAGAGACCCAGTACTTC
>TRBJ2-2|TRBD1|TRBV5-1|once
CASSLILTGGSAGELFF
TGCGCCAGCAGCTTGATACTGACAGGGGGATCGGCCGGGGAGCTGTTTTTT
>TRBJ1-5|NA|TRBV29-1|NA
CSVEGCGATYNQPQHF
TGCAGCGTTGAAGGCTGTGGGGCGACTTACAATCAGCCCCAGCATTTT
>TRBJ1-5|NA|TRBV3-1/TRBV3-2|NA
CASSQGLVVQPQHF
TGTGCCAGCAGCCAAGGTCTGGTTGTACAGCCCCAGCATTTT
>TRBJ1-1|NA|TRBV20-1|NA
CSGEENTEAFF
TGCAGTGGTGAGGAGAACACTGAAGCTTTCTTT
>TRBJ2-7|TRBD2|TRBV24-1|NA
CATSDLQAGDEQYF
TGTGCCACCAGTGATTTGCAAGCGGGGGACGAGCAGTACTTC
>TRBJ1-2|NA|TRBV6-5|NA
CASNGRSSSYGYTF
TGTGCCAGCAACGGAAGGTCCAGTTCCTATGGCTACACCTTC
>TRBJ1-5|NA|TRBV18|NA
CASSLGGDQPQHF
TGTGCCAGCTCACTCGGTGGGGATCAGCCCCAGCATTTT
>TRBJ2-3|TRBD2|TRBV6-5|few
CASSSLAGGTDTQYF
TGTGCCAGCAGTTCCTTAGCGGGGGGCACAGATACGCAGTATTTT
>TRBJ1-2|NA|TRBV30|few
CAWSEGSWTNYGYTF
TGTGCCTGGAGTGAGGGGAGTTGGACTAACTATGGCTACACCTTC
>TRBJ1-5|NA|TRBV28|NA
CASSLYTATGNQPQHF
TGTGCCAGCAGTTTATATACGGCCACTGGGAATCAGCCCCAGCATTTT
>TRBJ2-1|TRBD1|TRBV19|medium-sized
CASTLGTGGNNEQFF
TGTGCCAGTACCCTTGGGACAGGGGGGAACAATGAGCAGTTCTTC
>TRBJ2-1|NA|TRBV3-1/TRBV3-2|NA
CASSQASAGGGEQFF
TGTGCCAGCAGCCAGGCTAGCGCCGGGGGTGGTGAGCAGTTCTTC
>TRBJ1-1|NA|TRBV5-1|NA
CASSLAKDPVPTEAFF
TGCGCCAGCAGCTTGGCCAAGGACCCTGTCCCCACTGAAGCTTTCTTT
>TRBJ1-3|NA|TRBV7-9|NA
CASSTAGRLGNTIYF
TGTGCCAGCAGCACCGCAGGGAGACTAGGAAACACCATATATTTT
>TRBJ1-5|NA|TRBV30|NA
CAWSATGGEPQHF
TGTGCCTGGAGTGCTACGGGGGGCGAGCCCCAGCATTTT
>TRBJ2-5|NA|TRBV27|once
CASSLSGRPQETQYF
TGTGCCAGCAGTTTATCCGGCAGACCCCAAGAGACCCAGTACTTC
>TRBJ1-2|NA|TRBV12-3/TRBV12-4|NA
CASSLTGLLGYTF
TGTGCCAGCAGCCTTACGGGACTCCTTGGCTACACCTTC
>TRBJ1-2|NA|TRBV7-2|NA
CASSPRSARSTVDGYTF
TGTGCCAGCAGCCCAAGATCGGCCCGGTCGACCGTGGATGGCTACACCTTC
>TRBJ2-7|TRBD1|TRBV28|NA
CASSFLGTGGYEQYF
TGTGCCAGCAGTTTCCTCGGGACAGGGGGCTACGAGCAGTACTTC